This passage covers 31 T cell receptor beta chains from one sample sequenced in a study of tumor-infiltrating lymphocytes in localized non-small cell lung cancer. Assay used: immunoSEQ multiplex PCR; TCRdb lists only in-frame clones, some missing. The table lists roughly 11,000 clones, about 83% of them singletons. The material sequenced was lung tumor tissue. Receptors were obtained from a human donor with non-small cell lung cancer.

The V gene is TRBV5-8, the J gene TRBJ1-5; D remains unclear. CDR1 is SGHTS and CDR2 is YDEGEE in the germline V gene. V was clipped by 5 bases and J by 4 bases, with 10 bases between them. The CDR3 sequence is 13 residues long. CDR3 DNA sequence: TGTGCCAGCAGGGGTAGTCTAAATCAGCCCCAGCATTTT. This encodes CASRGSLNQPQHF.

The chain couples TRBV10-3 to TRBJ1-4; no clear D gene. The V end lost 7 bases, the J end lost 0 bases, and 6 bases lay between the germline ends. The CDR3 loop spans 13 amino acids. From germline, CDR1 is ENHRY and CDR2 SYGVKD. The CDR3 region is CAIKPATNEKLFF. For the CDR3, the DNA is TGTGCCATCAAGCCTGCAACTAATGAAAAACTGTTTTTT.

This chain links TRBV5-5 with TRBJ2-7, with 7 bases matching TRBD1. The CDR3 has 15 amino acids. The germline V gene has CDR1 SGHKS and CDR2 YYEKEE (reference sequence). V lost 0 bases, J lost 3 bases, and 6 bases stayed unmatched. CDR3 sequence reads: CASSLGGQTYYEQYF. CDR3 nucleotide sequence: TGTGCCAGCAGCTTGGGGGGACAGACCTACTACGAGCAGTACTTC.

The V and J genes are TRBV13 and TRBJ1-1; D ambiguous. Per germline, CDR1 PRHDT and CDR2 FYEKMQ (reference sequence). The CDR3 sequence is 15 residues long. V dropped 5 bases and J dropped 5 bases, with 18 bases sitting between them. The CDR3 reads CASSGGGEGGTEAFF. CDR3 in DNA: TGTGCCAGCAGCGGAGGCGGGGAAGGTGGGACTGAAGCTTTCTTT.

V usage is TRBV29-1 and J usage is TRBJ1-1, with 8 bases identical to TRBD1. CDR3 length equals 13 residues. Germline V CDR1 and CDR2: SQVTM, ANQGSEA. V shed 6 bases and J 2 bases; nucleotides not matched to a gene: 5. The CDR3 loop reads CSVLRGRNTEAFF. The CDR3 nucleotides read TGCAGCGTGCTCAGGGGGCGCAACACTGAAGCTTTCTTT.

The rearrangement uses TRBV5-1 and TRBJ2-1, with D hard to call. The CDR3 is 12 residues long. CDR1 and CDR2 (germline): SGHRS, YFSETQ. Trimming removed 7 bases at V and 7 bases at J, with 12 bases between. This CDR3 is CASWGIGNEQFF. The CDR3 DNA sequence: TGCGCCAGCTGGGGTATTGGGAATGAGCAGTTCTTC.

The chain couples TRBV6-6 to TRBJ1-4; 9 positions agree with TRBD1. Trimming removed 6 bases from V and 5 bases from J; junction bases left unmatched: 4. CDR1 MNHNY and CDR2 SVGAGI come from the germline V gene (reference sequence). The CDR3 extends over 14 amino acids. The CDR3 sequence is CASSLDRGNEKLFF. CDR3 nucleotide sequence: TGTGCCAGCAGCTTAGACAGGGGGAATGAAAAACTGTTTTTT.

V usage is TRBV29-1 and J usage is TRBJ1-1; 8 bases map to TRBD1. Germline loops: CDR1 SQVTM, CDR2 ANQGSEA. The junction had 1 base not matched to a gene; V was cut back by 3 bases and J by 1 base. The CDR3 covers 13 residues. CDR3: CSVEGTGNTEAFF. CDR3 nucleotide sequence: TGCAGCGTTGAGGGGACAGGGAACACTGAAGCTTTCTTT.

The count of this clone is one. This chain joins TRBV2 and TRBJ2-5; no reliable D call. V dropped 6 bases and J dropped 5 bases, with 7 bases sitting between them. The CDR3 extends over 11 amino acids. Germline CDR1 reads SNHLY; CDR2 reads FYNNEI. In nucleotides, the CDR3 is TGTGCCAGCAGAGCTGGGGAGACCCAGTACTTC. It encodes CASRAGETQYF.

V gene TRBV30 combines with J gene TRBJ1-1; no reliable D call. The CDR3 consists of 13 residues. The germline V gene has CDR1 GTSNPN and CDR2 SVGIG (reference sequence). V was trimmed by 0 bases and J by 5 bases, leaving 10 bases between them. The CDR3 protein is CAWSVQRETEAFF. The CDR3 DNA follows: TGTGCCTGGAGTGTCCAGCGAGAGACTGAAGCTTTCTTT.

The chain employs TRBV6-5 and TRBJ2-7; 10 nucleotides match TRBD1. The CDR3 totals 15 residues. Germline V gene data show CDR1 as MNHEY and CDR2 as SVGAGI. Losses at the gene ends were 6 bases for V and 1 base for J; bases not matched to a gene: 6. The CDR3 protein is CASRSDRGPSYEQYF. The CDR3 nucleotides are TGTGCCAGCAGATCCGACAGGGGGCCTTCCTACGAGCAGTACTTC.

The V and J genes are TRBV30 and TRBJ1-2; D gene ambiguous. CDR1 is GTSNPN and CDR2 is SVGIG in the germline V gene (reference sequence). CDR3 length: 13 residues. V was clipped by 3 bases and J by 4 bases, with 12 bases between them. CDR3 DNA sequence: TGTGCCTGGAGCGCCGGGAGGAGCTATGGCTACACCTTC. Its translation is CAWSAGRSYGYTF.

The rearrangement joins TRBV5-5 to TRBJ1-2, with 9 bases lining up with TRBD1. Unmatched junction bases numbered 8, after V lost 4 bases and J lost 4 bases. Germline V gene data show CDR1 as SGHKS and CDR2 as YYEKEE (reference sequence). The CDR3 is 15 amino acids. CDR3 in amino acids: CASSIPGQGTYGYTF. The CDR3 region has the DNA TGTGCCAGCAGCATCCCGGGACAGGGTACCTATGGCTACACCTTC.

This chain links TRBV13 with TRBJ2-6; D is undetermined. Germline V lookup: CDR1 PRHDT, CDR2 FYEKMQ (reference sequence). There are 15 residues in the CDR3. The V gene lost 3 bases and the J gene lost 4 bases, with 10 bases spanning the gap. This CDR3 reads CASSFMGTGANVLTF. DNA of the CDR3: TGTGCCAGCAGCTTCATGGGTACAGGGGCCAACGTCCTGACTTTC.

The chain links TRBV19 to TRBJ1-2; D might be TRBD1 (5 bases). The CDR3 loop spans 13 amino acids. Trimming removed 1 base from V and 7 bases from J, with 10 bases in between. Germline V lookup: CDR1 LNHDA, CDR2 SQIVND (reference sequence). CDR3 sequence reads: CASSIAGDGGYTF. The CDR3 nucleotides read TGTGCCAGTAGTATAGCGGGGGATGGTGGCTACACCTTC.

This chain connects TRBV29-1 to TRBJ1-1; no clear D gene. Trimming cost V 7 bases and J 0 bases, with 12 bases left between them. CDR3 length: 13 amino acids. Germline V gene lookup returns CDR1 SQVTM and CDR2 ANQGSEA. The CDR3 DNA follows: TGCAGCGCCAAGCGAGACATGAACACTGAAGCTTTCTTT. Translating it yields CSAKRDMNTEAFF.

The CDR3 spells CASSRGGQGASYNEQFF. CDR3 coding DNA: TGTGCCAGCAGTCGGGGGGGACAGGGTGCCTCCTACAATGAGCAGTTCTTC. The rearrangement uses TRBV5-4 and TRBJ2-1, with TRBD1 as a possible D gene (9 bases). CDR1 SGHNT and CDR2 YYREEE come from the germline V gene (reference sequence). With 5 bases removed from V and 0 bases from J, the gap between germline ends came to 18 bases. This CDR3 region has 17 residues.

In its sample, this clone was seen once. The DNA for the CDR3 is TGTGCCTGGGCTGGAGGTCTGAACACTGAAGCTTTCTTT. Amino acids: CAWAGGLNTEAFF. The chain recombines TRBV30 with TRBJ1-1; D is unclear. There are 13 residues in the CDR3. V shed 5 bases and J shed 0 bases, with 10 bases lying between them. Germline CDR1 GTSNPN, CDR2 SVGIG (reference sequence).

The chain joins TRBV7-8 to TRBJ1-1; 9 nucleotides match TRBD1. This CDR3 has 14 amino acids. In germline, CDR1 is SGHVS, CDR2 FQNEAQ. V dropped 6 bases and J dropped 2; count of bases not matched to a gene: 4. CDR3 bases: TGTGCCAGCAGGACAGGGGGGATTAACACTGAAGCTTTCTTT. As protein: CASRTGGINTEAFF.

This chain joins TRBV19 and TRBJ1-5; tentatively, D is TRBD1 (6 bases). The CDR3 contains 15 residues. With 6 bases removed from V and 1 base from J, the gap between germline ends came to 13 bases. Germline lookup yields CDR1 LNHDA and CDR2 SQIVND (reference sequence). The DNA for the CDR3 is TGTGCCAGTAGAACCAGTCAGGGGAGCAATCAGCCCCAGCATTTT. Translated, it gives CASRTSQGSNQPQHF. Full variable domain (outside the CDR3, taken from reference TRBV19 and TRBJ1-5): DGGITQSPKYLFRKEGQNVTLSCEQNLNHDAMYWYRQDPGQGLRLIYYSQIVNDFQKGDIAEGYSVSREKKESFPLTVTSAQKNPTAFYLCASRTSQGSNQPQHFGDGTRLSIL.

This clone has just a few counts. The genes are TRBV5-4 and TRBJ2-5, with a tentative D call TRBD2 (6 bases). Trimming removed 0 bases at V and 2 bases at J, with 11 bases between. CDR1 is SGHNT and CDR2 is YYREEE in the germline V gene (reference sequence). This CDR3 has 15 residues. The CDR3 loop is CASSLGLASQETQYF. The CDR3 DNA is TGTGCCAGCAGCTTGGGCCTAGCGAGTCAAGAGACCCAGTACTTC.

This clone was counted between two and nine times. CDR3 coding DNA: TGTGCCAGCTCACCACAGGGGGCGGTAAACTATGGCTACACCTTC. Protein product: CASSPQGAVNYGYTF. J is TRBJ1-2 and V is TRBV18; 7 bases match TRBD1. The ends lost 1 base at V and 2 bases at J; junction bases unmatched: 4. The CDR3 totals 15 residues. The germline V gene has CDR1 KGHSH and CDR2 LQKENI.

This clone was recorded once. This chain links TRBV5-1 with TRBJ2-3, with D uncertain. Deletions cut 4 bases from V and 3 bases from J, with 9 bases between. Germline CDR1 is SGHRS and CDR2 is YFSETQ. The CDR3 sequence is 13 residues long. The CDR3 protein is CASSLLGTDTQYF. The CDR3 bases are TGCGCCAGCAGCCTCCTTGGGACAGATACGCAGTATTTT.

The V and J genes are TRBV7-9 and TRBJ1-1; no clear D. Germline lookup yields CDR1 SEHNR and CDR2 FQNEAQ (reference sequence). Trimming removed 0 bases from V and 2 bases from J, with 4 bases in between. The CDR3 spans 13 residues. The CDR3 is CASSLAGNTEAFF. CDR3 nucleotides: TGTGCCAGCAGCTTAGCGGGCAACACTGAAGCTTTCTTT.

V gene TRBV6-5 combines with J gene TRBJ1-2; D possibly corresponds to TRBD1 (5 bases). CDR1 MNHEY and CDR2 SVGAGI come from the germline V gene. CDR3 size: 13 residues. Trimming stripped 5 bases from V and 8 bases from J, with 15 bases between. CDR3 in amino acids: CASSLRESNGYTF. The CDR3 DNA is TGTGCCAGCAGTCTCAGGGAATCCAACGGCTACACCTTC.

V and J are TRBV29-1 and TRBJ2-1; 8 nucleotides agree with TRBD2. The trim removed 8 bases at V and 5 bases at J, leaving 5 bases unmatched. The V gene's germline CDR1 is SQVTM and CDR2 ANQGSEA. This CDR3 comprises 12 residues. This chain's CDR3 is CSIIAGNNEQFF. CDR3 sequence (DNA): TGCAGCATTATAGCGGGGAACAATGAGCAGTTCTTC.

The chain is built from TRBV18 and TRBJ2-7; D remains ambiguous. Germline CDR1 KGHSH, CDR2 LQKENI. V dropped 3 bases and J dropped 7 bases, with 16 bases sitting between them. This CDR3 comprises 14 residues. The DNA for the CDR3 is TGTGCCAGCTCACCCCAAGTGAGGTCGGAGGAGCAGTACTTC. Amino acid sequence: CASSPQVRSEEQYF.

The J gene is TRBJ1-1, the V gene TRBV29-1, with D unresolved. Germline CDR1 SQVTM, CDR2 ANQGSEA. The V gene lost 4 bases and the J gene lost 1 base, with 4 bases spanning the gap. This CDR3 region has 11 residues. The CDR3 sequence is CSVASNTEAFF. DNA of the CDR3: TGCAGCGTTGCTTCGAACACTGAAGCTTTCTTT.

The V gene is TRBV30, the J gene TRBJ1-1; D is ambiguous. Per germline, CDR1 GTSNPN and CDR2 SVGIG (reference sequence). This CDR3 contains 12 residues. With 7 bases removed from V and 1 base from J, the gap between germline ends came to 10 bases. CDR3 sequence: CASRGGNTEAFF. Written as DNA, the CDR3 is TGTGCCTCCCGAGGAGGGAACACTGAAGCTTTCTTT.

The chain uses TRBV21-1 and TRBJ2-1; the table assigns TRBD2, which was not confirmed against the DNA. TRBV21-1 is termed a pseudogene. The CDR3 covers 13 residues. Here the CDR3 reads CASSKQSGGEQFF. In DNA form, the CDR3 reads TGTGCCAGCAGCAAACAGAGCGGGGGCGAGCAGTTCTTC.

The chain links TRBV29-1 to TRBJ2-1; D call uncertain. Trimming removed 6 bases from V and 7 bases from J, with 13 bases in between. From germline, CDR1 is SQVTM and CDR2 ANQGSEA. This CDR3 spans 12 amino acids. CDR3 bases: TGCAGCGTGGATGAACAGCTGAATGAGCAGTTCTTC. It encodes CSVDEQLNEQFF.